The text below deals with one TCR beta chain. Its specificity is not known. It is likely a read error, because the conserved phenylalanine at the end of the CDR3 is missing. The CDR3 length is 14 residues. The germline V gene has CDR1 DFQATT and CDR2 SNEGSKA (reference sequence). With 5 bases removed from V and 5 bases from J, the gap between germline ends came to 18 bases. Time point defined: persistent/refractory GD, antithyroid drugs over 5 years with positive TRAb. After RNA was extracted from PBMCs, the TCR library was made from it. The peripheral blood volume drawn was 7 to 10 milliliters, and it was collected into EDTA tubes. The record originates from a study of regulatory T cells in long-lasting Graves disease. Findings and limits, study-wide: Persistent disease samples used TRBV28, TRBJ1-2 and TRBJ2-5 preferentially. The study found persistent patients shared more public clonotypes (2,741) than new patients (over 900). The analysis examined peripheral blood only and excluded thyroid tissue.

The TCR beta library used iRepertoire HTBI primers with Arm-PCR amplification of CDR3. From the multiplex PCR reads, TCRdb called clonotypes with MiXCR, one entry per CDR3 protein. The sample has fewer than 400,000 distinct CDR3 sequences; around 21% are singletons. The source material was peripheral blood mononuclear cells (PBMCs), sampled when the disease was refractory, from a patient treated with antithyroid drugs. V and J are TRBV20-1 and TRBJ1-1; possibly TRBD1 for D (6 bases). The clonotype comes from a female donor with Graves disease. The chain's CDR3 is CSAEGGGGWTEAFL. DNA for the CDR3: TGCAGTGCTGAGGGGGGAGGGGGGTGGACTGAAGCTTTCCTT.